These 26 T cell receptor beta chains share one sample of origin, sequenced in a study of technical replicates of blood from several donors. TCRdb keeps only in-frame clones here, not all; method: immunoSEQ multiplex PCR. The data show 79,000 or so clones, around 90% seen once. Sequences were obtained from T cells isolated from PBMCs. These TCRs come from a human donor in good health.

The chain employs TRBV25-1 and TRBJ2-7, with D unresolved. The CDR3 has 13 amino acids. Germline values: CDR1 MGHDK, CDR2 SYGVNS. V lost 3 bases and J 4 bases, leaving 10 bases between the germline ends. The CDR3 loop is CASSEQIWYEQYF. The CDR3 DNA follows: TGTGCCAGCAGTGAGCAGATTTGGTACGAGCAGTACTTC.

V usage is TRBV6-5 and J usage is TRBJ1-3; 7 nucleotides agree with TRBD1. CDR3 size: 15 residues. Germline-derived CDR1 and CDR2 are MNHEY and SVGAGI. V shed 4 bases and J 3 bases; nucleotides not matched to a gene: 6. The CDR3 here is CASSSPGGSGNTIYF. CDR3 sequence (DNA): TGTGCCAGCAGTTCTCCAGGGGGAAGTGGAAACACCATATATTTT.

This chain connects TRBV14 to TRBJ2-1; TRBD2 matches at 8 bases. Per the germline V gene, CDR1 is SGHDN and CDR2 is FVKESK. The CDR3 is 15 amino acids. V shed 0 bases, J shed 4 bases, and the junction held 2 bases outside the gene matches. The CDR3 region has the DNA TGTGCCAGCAGCCAAGATAAGCGGGAGTACAATGAGCAGTTCTTC. Amino acid sequence: CASSQDKREYNEQFF.

J is TRBJ2-3 and V is TRBV28, with TRBD1 matching 11 bases. CDR1 and CDR2 (germline): MDHEN, SYDVKM. The CDR3 sequence is 16 residues long. V was clipped by 7 bases and J by 3 bases; unmatched bases: 9. CDR3 bases: TGTGCCAGCACCGCCAAGGACAGGGGGCCTACAGATACGCAGTATTTT. Translation gives CASTAKDRGPTDTQYF.

The chain is built from TRBV19 and TRBJ1-1; TRBD1 aligns across 9 bases. The junction had 0 bases not matched to a gene; V was cut back by 5 bases and J by 5 bases. Germline V lookup: CDR1 LNHDA, CDR2 SQIVND (reference sequence). CDR3 size: 12 residues. The CDR3 nucleotides read TGTGCCAGTAGTGACAGGGGGACTGAAGCTTTCTTT. It is translated as CASSDRGTEAFF.

This chain links TRBV6-1 with TRBJ1-2; no clear D gene. The germline V gene has CDR1 MNHNS and CDR2 SASEGT. Trimming removed 2 bases from V and 5 bases from J, with 9 bases in between. The CDR3 is 13 amino acids. CDR3 DNA sequence: TGTGCCAGCAGTGAACGGTCTGTTTATGGCTACACCTTC. This translates into CASSERSVYGYTF.

The chain is built from TRBV13 and TRBJ1-2; D not certain. This CDR3 has 14 residues. V was clipped by 0 bases and J by 4 bases, with 9 bases between them. Per the germline V gene, CDR1 is PRHDT and CDR2 is FYEKMQ (reference sequence). In DNA form, the CDR3 reads TGTGCCAGCAGCTTAGGCACGGGAATCTATGGCTACACCTTC. It encodes CASSLGTGIYGYTF.

V usage is TRBV5-1 and J usage is TRBJ2-7; 7 nucleotides line up with TRBD2. The CDR3 sequence is 12 residues long. The junction had 6 bases not matched to a gene; V was cut back by 5 bases and J by 7 bases. Germline CDR1 SGHRS, CDR2 YFSETQ. CDR3 protein: CASRWAAGEQYF. CDR3 bases: TGCGCCAGCAGGTGGGCAGCGGGGGAGCAGTACTTC.

This clone is a singleton in its sample. CDR3 in DNA: TGTGCCAGCAGTTTACGAGACTACGGAGCGGGCGGCTACACCTTC. It encodes CASSLRDYGAGGYTF. The chain combines TRBV27 with TRBJ1-2; D not resolved. The CDR3 covers 15 residues. Trimming stripped 2 bases from V and 8 bases from J, with 18 bases between. The V gene's germline CDR1 is MNHEY and CDR2 SMNVEV (reference sequence).

V usage is TRBV29-1 and J usage is TRBJ2-5, with TRBD2 as a possible D gene (5 bases). The V end was cut by 7 bases, the J end by 5 bases, with 11 bases between. The CDR3 extends over 11 amino acids. Germline lookup yields CDR1 SQVTM and CDR2 ANQGSEA. The CDR3 region has the DNA TGCAGCGGTACGGAGGCGGAGACCCAGTACTTC. It specifies CSGTEAETQYF.

This clone was seen once. The chain joins TRBV4-1 to TRBJ2-1; TRBD2 matches at 12 bases. The ends lost 1 base at V and 9 bases at J; junction bases unmatched: 7. Germline-derived CDR1 and CDR2 are MGHRA and YSYEKL. The CDR3 is made up of 16 amino acids. The CDR3 nucleotides are TGCGCCAGCAGCCAAGGACGACTAGCGGGAGTCGGTGAGCAGTTCTTC. Translation gives CASSQGRLAGVGEQFF.

The chain links TRBV14 to TRBJ2-1, with D tentatively TRBD2 (5 bases). Germline-derived CDR1 and CDR2 are SGHDN and FVKESK. This CDR3 is 17 amino acids long. Deletions cut 1 base from V and 6 bases from J, with 19 bases between. The DNA for the CDR3 is TGTGCCAGCAGCCAAGTCCCTAGACTAACTTACGGCAATGAGCAGTTCTTC. Its translation: CASSQVPRLTYGNEQFF.

The chain recombines TRBV9 with TRBJ2-5, with D possibly TRBD2 on 6 matching bases. The CDR3 runs to 16 residues. Germline CDR1 reads SGDLS; CDR2 reads YYNGEE. V was pared by 0 bases and J by 1 base, with 13 bases between. This CDR3 reads CASSVDPGSIQETQYF. Here the CDR3 DNA reads TGTGCCAGCAGCGTAGATCCCGGGAGTATCCAAGAGACCCAGTACTTC.

The gene calls are TRBV29-1 and TRBJ2-5, with 11 bases that match TRBD2. The CDR3 runs 14 residues. The germline gives CDR1 SQVTM, CDR2 ANQGSEA. J was trimmed by 5 bases and V by 3 bases; bases with no gene match: 5. In DNA form, the CDR3 reads TGCAGCGTTGATAGCGGGAGGGTGGGGGAGACCCAGTACTTC. This gives the protein CSVDSGRVGETQYF.

The chain recombines TRBV10-3 with TRBJ1-1; 7 nucleotides line up with TRBD1. Looked up from germline, CDR1 is ENHRY and CDR2 is SYGVKD. This CDR3 region has 12 residues. V was clipped by 10 bases and J by 1 base; unmatched bases: 3. Written as DNA, the CDR3 is TGTGCCAACGGACAGGCGAACACTGAAGCTTTCTTT. Translated, it gives CANGQANTEAFF.

This chain joins TRBV30 and TRBJ1-2; the match to TRBD1 covers 10 bases. The germline gives CDR1 GTSNPN, CDR2 SVGIG (reference sequence). The CDR3 runs 15 residues. With V trimmed by 1 base and J by 2 bases, 4 bases remained unmatched. DNA of the CDR3: TGTGCCTGGAGTGACCCGGGACAGGGGAACTATGGCTACACCTTC. Translation: CAWSDPGQGNYGYTF.

The chain carries TRBV4-1 and TRBJ1-1, with 7 bases lining up with TRBD1. Per germline, CDR1 MGHRA and CDR2 YSYEKL. The trim removed 0 bases at V and 0 bases at J, leaving 7 bases unmatched. The CDR3 has 17 amino acids. The CDR3 is CASSQDETGTMNTEAFF. The CDR3, as DNA: TGCGCCAGCAGCCAAGATGAGACAGGGACCATGAACACTGAAGCTTTCTTT.

The chain is built from TRBV25-1 and TRBJ1-4, with D perhaps TRBD1 (5 bases). The CDR3 is 15 amino acids. The ends were cut back, 0 bases at V and 8 bases at J, with 13 bases in the middle. Germline V CDR1 and CDR2: MGHDK, SYGVNS. The CDR3 nucleotides are TGTGCCAGCAGTGAATATAAGGGGTATAAGGAAAAACTGTTTTTT. Its protein is CASSEYKGYKEKLFF.

The rearrangement uses TRBV5-1 and TRBJ2-1; weak D call: TRBD1 (5 bases). The CDR3 has 14 residues. V was trimmed by 6 bases and J by 4 bases, leaving 14 bases between them. Per germline, CDR1 SGHRS and CDR2 YFSETQ. The CDR3 region has the DNA TGCGCCAGCACCTATAGGGGCCCATACAATGAGCAGTTCTTC. This encodes CASTYRGPYNEQFF.

This sequence joins TRBV7-9 and TRBJ2-3; TRBD1 is a possible D gene (5 bases). V lost 3 bases and J lost 5, with 12 bases in between. CDR3 length: 14 amino acids. Germline loops: CDR1 SEHNR, CDR2 FQNEAQ (reference sequence). The CDR3 DNA sequence: TGTGCCAGCAGCTTTGGCAGGGTCATAGATACGCAGTATTTT. Translating it yields CASSFGRVIDTQYF.

The rearrangement uses TRBV9 and TRBJ1-2; perhaps TRBD1 as D (6 bases). V lost 4 bases and J lost 3, with 16 bases in between. This CDR3 is 15 amino acids long. CDR1 SGDLS and CDR2 YYNGEE come from the germline V gene. The CDR3 DNA follows: TGTGCCAGCAGCTCCGCTCGGGGGGGCGACTATGGCTACACCTTC. Its translation is CASSSARGGDYGYTF. Full variable domain (outside the CDR3, taken from reference TRBV9 and TRBJ1-2): DSGVTQTPKHLITATGQRVTLRCSPRSGDLSVYWYQQSLDQGLQFLIQYYNGEERAKGNILERFSAQQFPDLHSELNLSSLELGDSALYFCASSSARGGDYGYTFGSGTRLTVV.

In this sample, this clone turned up once. The rearrangement links TRBV10-3 to TRBJ2-3; 11 bases map to TRBD2. Germline CDR1 and CDR2: ENHRY and SYGVKD. V lost 0 bases to trimming and J lost 3 bases; unmatched junction nucleotides: 2. The CDR3 is 16 residues long. This CDR3 is CAISESGLAATDTQYF. As DNA, the CDR3 is TGTGCCATCAGTGAGTCGGGACTAGCGGCTACAGATACGCAGTATTTT.

This clone was recorded once. This rearrangement joins TRBV28 to TRBJ2-7, with 7 positions matching TRBD1. The junction had 4 bases not matched to a gene; V was cut back by 6 bases and J by 5 bases. CDR1 and CDR2 from the germline V gene are MDHEN and SYDVKM. There are 12 residues in the CDR3. As DNA, the CDR3 is TGTGCCAGCAGCTTAGACAGGGACGAGCAGTACTTC. Encoded protein: CASSLDRDEQYF.

This rearrangement joins TRBV9 to TRBJ1-1, with TRBD1 as a possible D gene (6 bases). Germline CDR1 and CDR2: SGDLS and YYNGEE. V lost 0 bases and J lost 6, with 9 bases in between. This CDR3 is built from 13 residues. CDR3 in amino acids: CASSVAGGPEAFF. The CDR3 DNA reads TGTGCCAGCAGCGTAGCTGGGGGCCCTGAAGCTTTCTTT.

The V call is TRBV19, the J call TRBJ1-2, with TRBD1 as a possible D gene (5 bases). The germline V gene encodes CDR1 LNHDA and CDR2 SQIVND (reference sequence). The length of the CDR3 is 12 residues. Trimming stripped 8 bases from V and 3 bases from J, with 10 bases between. The CDR3 loop reads CASEDSYYGYTF. DNA for the CDR3: TGTGCCAGTGAAGACAGCTACTATGGCTACACCTTC.

V is TRBV27 and J is TRBJ2-7; the match to TRBD1 covers 9 bases. Looked up from germline, CDR1 is MNHEY and CDR2 is SMNVEV (reference sequence). Germline trimming cut 5 bases from V and 0 bases from J; bases unmatched to any gene: 5. The CDR3 is 15 amino acids. The CDR3: CASSPGTGISYEQYF. The DNA for the CDR3 is TGTGCCAGCAGTCCAGGGACAGGGATCTCCTACGAGCAGTACTTC.